These 13 T cell receptor beta chains came from one sample sequenced in a study of blood T cell repertoires in COVID-19. Clones were read by immunoSEQ multiplex PCR, and TCRdb kept only the in-frame ones, dropping some. The data show 180,000 or so clones, roughly nine tenths seen once. Input material: peripheral blood. All receptors come from a man younger than 30 with acute or convalescent COVID-19.

This clone was seen a few times. The CDR3 DNA reads TGTGCCAGCAGCAAAGATGGGGGACAGACAATCTGGGCCCAGCATTTT. Encoded protein: CASSKDGGQTIWAQHF. The rearrangement uses TRBV21-1 and TRBJ1-5; the tabulated D call, TRBD1, remains unverified against the DNA. TRBV21-1 is reported as a pseudogene. The CDR3 contains 16 residues.

The rearrangement joins TRBV2 to TRBJ2-5; 7 bases are a match to TRBD1. CDR3 length: 14 residues. Germline lookup yields CDR1 SNHLY and CDR2 FYNNEI. V gave up 5 bases and J gave up 5 bases; unmatched junction bases: 8. DNA for the CDR3: TGTGCCAGCAGTAAAAGGGACAGCCGGGAGACCCAGTACTTC. Protein: CASSKRDSRETQYF. Based on the CDR3 plus reference TRBV2 and TRBJ2-5, the full variable domain is EPEVTQTPSHQVTQMGQEVILRCVPISNHLYFYWYRQILGQKVEFLVSFYNNEISEKSEIFDDQFSVERPDGSNFTLKIRSTKLEDSAMYFCASSKRDSRETQYFGPGTRLLVL.

V is TRBV25-1 and J is TRBJ2-3, with TRBD1 matching over 8 bases. V gave up 4 bases and J gave up 6 bases; unmatched junction bases: 12. CDR3 length equals 16 residues. Per the germline V gene, CDR1 is MGHDK and CDR2 is SYGVNS. The CDR3 DNA is TGTGCCAGCAGTGCGATAGGAACAGGGGGTGGGGATACGCAGTATTTT. It encodes CASSAIGTGGGDTQYF.

The chain joins TRBV7-9 to TRBJ2-3; 11 bases match TRBD2. The germline gives CDR1 SEHNR, CDR2 FQNEAQ (reference sequence). Trimming took 4 bases from V and 2 from J; bases not matched to a gene: 2. The CDR3 extends over 15 amino acids. CDR3 coding DNA: TGTGCCAGCAGCTCGACTAGCGGGGTCACAGATACGCAGTATTTT. Translation gives CASSSTSGVTDTQYF.

CDR3 in DNA: TGCGCCAGCAGTGAGTTTCCGGGGGCCTACAATGAGCAGTTCTTC. It encodes CASSEFPGAYNEQFF. The chain joins TRBV10-2 to TRBJ2-1; possible D gene TRBD2, 6 bases. The V gene's germline CDR1 is WSHSY and CDR2 SAAADI. The CDR3 has 15 residues. Trimming took off 1 base at V and 2 bases at J, with 9 bases between the two ends.

This clone was detected once. The chain carries TRBV2 and TRBJ2-7, with D uncertain. Trimming stripped 4 bases from V and 3 bases from J, with 10 bases between. Germline values: CDR1 SNHLY, CDR2 FYNNEI. The CDR3 sequence is 13 residues long. This CDR3 reads CASSGRSGYEQYV. CDR3 in DNA: TGTGCCAGCAGTGGGCGGAGTGGCTACGAGCAGTACGTC.

The V and J genes are TRBV2 and TRBJ1-5, with 10 bases fitting TRBD1. Germline V gene sequence: CDR1 SNHLY, CDR2 FYNNEI. The ends lost 1 base at V and 7 bases at J; junction bases unmatched: 7. CDR3 size: 16 residues. CDR3 DNA: TGTGCCAGCAGTGAAGACGGGACAGGGGCCGCGCAGCCCCAGCATTTT. Protein: CASSEDGTGAAQPQHF. Based on the CDR3 plus reference TRBV2 and TRBJ1-5, the full variable domain is EPEVTQTPSHQVTQMGQEVILRCVPISNHLYFYWYRQILGQKVEFLVSFYNNEISEKSEIFDDQFSVERPDGSNFTLKIRSTKLEDSAMYFCASSEDGTGAAQPQHFGDGTRLSIL.

This chain uses TRBV7-3 with TRBJ2-2, with D possibly TRBD2 on 5 matching bases. Trimming took 5 bases from V and 6 from J, leaving 10 bases between them. Germline V gives CDR1 SGHTA, CDR2 FQGTGA. There are 13 residues in the CDR3. The CDR3 DNA is TGTGCCAGCAGCCCCAGAGGGTCCGGGGAGCTGTTTTTT. Residues: CASSPRGSGELFF.

CDR3 region: CASSPPGEAFF. For the CDR3, the DNA is TGTGCCAGCAGCCCCCCCGGGGAAGCTTTCTTT. This rearrangement joins TRBV7-8 to TRBJ1-1; D unresolved. This CDR3 has 11 amino acids. Trimming removed 5 bases from V and 8 bases from J, with 9 bases in between. CDR1 is SGHVS, CDR2 FQNEAQ, per germline. Using reference TRBV7-8 and TRBJ1-1 for the parts outside the CDR3, the full variable domain is GAGVSQSPRYKVAKRGQDVALRCDPISGHVSLFWYQQALGQGPEFLTYFQNEAQLDKSGLPSDRFFAERPEGSVSTLKIQRTQQEDSAVYLCASSPPGEAFFGQGTRLTVV.

The chain combines TRBV5-1 with TRBJ1-2; 7 bases map to TRBD1. The CDR3 has 12 residues. Germline CDR1 and CDR2: SGHRS and YFSETQ. Germline trimming cut 4 bases from V and 5 bases from J; bases unmatched to any gene: 2. The CDR3 loop reads CASSPTGYGYTF. The CDR3 region has the DNA TGCGCCAGCAGCCCGACAGGGTATGGCTACACCTTC.

CDR3 nucleotides: TGTGCCAGCACTCCATACGCTAACTCACCCCTCCACTTT. It encodes CASTPYANSPLHF. V is TRBV6-5 and J is TRBJ1-6, with D hard to call. Per the germline V gene, CDR1 is MNHEY and CDR2 is SVGAGI. V was pared by 7 bases and J by 10 bases, with 14 bases between. The CDR3 length is 13 residues.

J is TRBJ2-7 and V is TRBV10-3, with 12 bases aligning to TRBD1. CDR3 size: 15 residues. Germline V gives CDR1 ENHRY, CDR2 SYGVKD. J was trimmed by 7 bases and V by 2 bases; bases with no gene match: 6. The CDR3 region has the DNA TGTGCCATCAGTGAGAGGGGACAGGGGGCCAGGGAGCAGTACTTC. This encodes CAISERGQGAREQYF.

The chain couples TRBV30 to TRBJ2-2; 13 positions match TRBD2. Germline loops: CDR1 GTSNPN, CDR2 SVGIG (reference sequence). This CDR3 comprises 16 residues. With V trimmed by 7 bases and J by 7 bases, 12 bases remained unmatched. CDR3 DNA: TGTGCCTTCAGCCCGGGACTAGCGGGGATGGGCGGGGAGCTGTTTTTT. Protein: CAFSPGLAGMGGELFF.